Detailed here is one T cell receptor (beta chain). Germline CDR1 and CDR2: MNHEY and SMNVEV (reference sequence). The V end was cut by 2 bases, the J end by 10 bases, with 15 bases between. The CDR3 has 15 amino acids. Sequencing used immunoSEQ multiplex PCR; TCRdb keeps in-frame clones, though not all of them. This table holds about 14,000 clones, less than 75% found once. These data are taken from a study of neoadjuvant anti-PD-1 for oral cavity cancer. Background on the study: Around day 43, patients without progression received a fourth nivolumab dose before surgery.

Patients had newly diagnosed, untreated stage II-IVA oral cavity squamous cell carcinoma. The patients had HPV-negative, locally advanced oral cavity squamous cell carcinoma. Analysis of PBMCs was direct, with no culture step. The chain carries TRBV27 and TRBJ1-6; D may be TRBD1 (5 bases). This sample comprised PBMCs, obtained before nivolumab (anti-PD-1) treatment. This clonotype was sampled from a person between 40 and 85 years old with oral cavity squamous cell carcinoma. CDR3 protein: CASSLGGAPFSPLHF. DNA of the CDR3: TGTGCCAGCAGTTTAGGGGGAGCCCCGTTCTCACCCCTCCACTTT.